This T cell receptor (beta chain) was sequenced in a study of technical replicates of blood from a handful of donors. Repertoires were generated with immunoSEQ multiplex PCR, while TCRdb's copy carries only in-frame clones and drops some. The sample consists of 95,000 or so clones, approximately 95% of them appearing once. CDR1 and CDR2 (germline): SGHRS, YFSETQ. The CDR3 has 14 residues. V dropped 0 bases and J dropped 7 bases, with 11 bases sitting between them. The V and J genes are TRBV5-1 and TRBJ2-4, with D possibly TRBD1 on 5 matching bases. The TCR originated in a human donor in good health. Input material: T cells isolated from PBMCs. CDR3 in DNA: TGCGCCAGCAGCTTGGAAGGGGATGCGAACATTCAGTACTTC. Translated, it gives CASSLEGDANIQYF.